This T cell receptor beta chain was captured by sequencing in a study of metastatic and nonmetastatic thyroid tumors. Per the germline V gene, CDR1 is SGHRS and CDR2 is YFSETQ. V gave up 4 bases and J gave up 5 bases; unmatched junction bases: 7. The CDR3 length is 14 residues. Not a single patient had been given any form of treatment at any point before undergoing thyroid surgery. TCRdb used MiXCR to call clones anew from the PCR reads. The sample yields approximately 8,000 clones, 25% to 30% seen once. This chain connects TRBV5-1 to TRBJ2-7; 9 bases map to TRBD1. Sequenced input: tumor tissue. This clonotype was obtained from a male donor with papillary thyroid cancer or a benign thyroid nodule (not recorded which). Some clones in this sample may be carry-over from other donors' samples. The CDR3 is CASSPRTGADEQYF. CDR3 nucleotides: TGCGCCAGCAGCCCACGGACAGGGGCCGACGAGCAGTACTTC.